These T cell receptor beta chains were read from a single sample in a study of blood T cell repertoires in COVID-19. Produced via immunoSEQ multiplex PCR; TCRdb's table is partial and in-frame only. This table has approximately 360,000 clones, approximately 88% appearing once. Material: PBMCs or T cells enriched from blood (not recorded which). The source is a woman in her 30s with acute COVID-19. CDR3s include the opening cysteine and the closing phenylalanine or tryptophan. Each record gives: V gene, D gene, clone size, J gene, CDR3 DNA, CDR3 protein. D genes are given only for firm matches. Clone size is shown for a subset of rows, as once, few, many or a class of expanded clone.

>TRBV20-1|NA|NA|TRBJ2-3
TGCAGTGTTACAGGCACAGATACGCAGTATTTT
CSVTGTDTQYF
>TRBV5-4|NA|few|TRBJ1-1
TGTGCCAGCAGCTTGGTCGCAGGGCCGAACACTGAAGCTTTCTTT
CASSLVAGPNTEAFF
>TRBV5-1|TRBD1|NA|TRBJ1-2
TGCGCCAGCAGCCCTGGACAGGGAGGTTATGGCTACACCTTC
CASSPGQGGYGYTF
>TRBV2|NA|NA|TRBJ1-5
TGTGCCAGCAGTGGGGGGGGCGGCAATCAGCCCCAGCATTTT
CASSGGGGNQPQHF
>TRBV5-1|NA|once|TRBJ1-6
TGCGCCAGCAGCCTGGCCTACGAGGGCTCCTATAATTCACCCCTCCACTTT
CASSLAYEGSYNSPLHF
>TRBV7-2|TRBD1|NA|TRBJ1-2
TGTGCCAGCAGCCCCGGACAGGGATCGAATGGCTACACCTTC
CASSPGQGSNGYTF
>TRBV20-1|TRBD1|once|TRBJ2-2
TGCAGTGCTAGTCTGACAGGGTCGAACACCGGGGAGCTGTTTTTT
CSASLTGSNTGELFF
>TRBV24-1|NA|once|TRBJ2-2
TGTGCCACCAGTGTGAGGTTTGCGAACACCGGGGAGCTGTTTTTT
CATSVRFANTGELFF
>TRBV5-1|TRBD2|NA|TRBJ2-1
TGCGCCAGCTCCAGCGGGGGGGCCCTTCCATACAATGAGCAGTTCTTC
CASSSGGALPYNEQFF
>TRBV9|NA|NA|TRBJ2-2
TGTGCCAGCAGCGTAATGGGAAGTGTGGGGGGCACCGGGGAGCTGTTTTTT
CASSVMGSVGGTGELFF
>TRBV21-1|NA|NA|TRBJ2-5
TGTGCCAGCCGGGGAGTTTCGTCGGGGGAGACCCAGTACTTC
CASRGVSSGETQYF
>TRBV7-3|NA|few|TRBJ1-1
TGTGCCAGCAGCTTAACGATTGGGCCGAGACACACTGAAGCTTTCTTT
CASSLTIGPRHTEAFF
>TRBV4-1|NA|NA|TRBJ1-6
TGCGCCAGCAGCCTGGAATATACAGGGTTAGGAGGAGGATCACCCCTCCACTTT
CASSLEYTGLGGGSPLHF
>TRBV9|NA|NA|TRBJ1-2
TGTGCCAGCAGCGTAGACAGGTCCGGGGGGGACTATGGCTACACCTTC
CASSVDRSGGDYGYTF
>TRBV5-6|NA|NA|TRBJ1-6
TGTGCCAGCAGCTTGGTACAGGCCAATTCACCCCTCCACTTT
CASSLVQANSPLHF
>TRBV10-3|NA|NA|TRBJ2-7
TGTGCCATCAGTGACTATCTCAGAGGCTACTTCGTCGAGCAGTACTTC
CAISDYLRGYFVEQYF
>TRBV10-3|TRBD1|NA|TRBJ1-4
TGTGCCATCAGTGAAGACAGGGGTCGAACTAATGAAAAACTGTTTTTT
CAISEDRGRTNEKLFF
>TRBV4-1|NA|NA|TRBJ2-1
TGCGCCAGCAGCCAAGGAATAGGGGCTCGGAATGAGCAGTTCTTC
CASSQGIGARNEQFF
>TRBV7-9|NA|few|TRBJ1-1
TGTGCCAGCAGCTTAGCTTCGGTGAACACTGAAGCTTTCTTT
CASSLASVNTEAFF
>TRBV20-1|NA|few|TRBJ2-1
TGCAGTGCTAGATTGGGCGGACATCAGTTCTTC
CSARLGGHQFF
>TRBV13|NA|few|TRBJ1-4
TGTGCCAGCAGCTTACGTCAGGGCAATGAAAAACTGTTTTTT
CASSLRQGNEKLFF
>TRBV12-3/TRBV12-4|NA|NA|TRBJ1-1
TGTGCCAGCAAAAGGGGTGAGAACACTGAAGCTTTCTTT
CASKRGENTEAFF
>TRBV7-9|TRBD1|NA|TRBJ1-1
TGTGCCAGCAGCTTACAGGGGGGCACTGAAGCTTTCTTT
CASSLQGGTEAFF
>TRBV11-3|NA|NA|TRBJ1-1
TGTGCCAGCAGCGTAGAAGGGGGTGAAGCTTTCTTT
CASSVEGGEAFF
>TRBV2|NA|NA|TRBJ2-7
TGTGCCAGCAGTGAGGAGCTCCTCGAGTACGAGCAGTACTTC
CASSEELLEYEQYF
>TRBV10-1|NA|NA|TRBJ1-4
TGCGCCAGCAGTGAGCGCCAGGATGGAGGAAAACTGTTTTTT
CASSERQDGGKLFF
>TRBV24-1|NA|once|TRBJ1-4
TGTGCCACCAGTGATACCCGACAGGAAAAACTGTTTTTT
CATSDTRQEKLFF
>TRBV3-1/TRBV3-2|NA|NA|TRBJ2-2
TGTGCCAGCAGCCGGAACCGAGGGACACCGAACACCGGGGAGCTGTTTTTT
CASSRNRGTPNTGELFF
>TRBV10-3|TRBD2|NA|TRBJ2-1
TGTGCCATCAGTGAGTCGGGACTAGCGGGGGGTTCAAAGCAGTTCTTC
CAISESGLAGGSKQFF
>TRBV15|TRBD1|NA|TRBJ2-7
TGTGCCACCAGCCCCGAGGACAGGCCCTACGAGCAGTACTTC
CATSPEDRPYEQYF
>TRBV2|TRBD1|NA|TRBJ1-5
TGTGCCAGCAGTCCCGGGACAGGGGCCGGTCAGCCCCAGCATTTT
CASSPGTGAGQPQHF